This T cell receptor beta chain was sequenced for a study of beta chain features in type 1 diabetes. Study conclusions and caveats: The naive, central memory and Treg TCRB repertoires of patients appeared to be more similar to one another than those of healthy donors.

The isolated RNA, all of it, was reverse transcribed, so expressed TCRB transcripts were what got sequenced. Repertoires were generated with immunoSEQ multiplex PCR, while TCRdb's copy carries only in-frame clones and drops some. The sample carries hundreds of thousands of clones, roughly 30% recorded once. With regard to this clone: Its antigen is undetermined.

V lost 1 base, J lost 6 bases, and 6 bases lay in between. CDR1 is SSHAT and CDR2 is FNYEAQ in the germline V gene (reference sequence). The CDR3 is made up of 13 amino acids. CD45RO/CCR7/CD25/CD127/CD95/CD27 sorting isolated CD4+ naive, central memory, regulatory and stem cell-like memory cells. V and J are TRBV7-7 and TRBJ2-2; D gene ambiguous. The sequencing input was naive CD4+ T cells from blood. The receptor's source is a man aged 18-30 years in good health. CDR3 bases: TGTGCCAGCAGCTTAGACATTCCCGGGGAGCTGTTTTTT. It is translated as CASSLDIPGELFF.